This T cell receptor (beta chain) is drawn from a study of T cells in Graves' hyperthyroidism and ophthalmopathy (dated by TCRdb to 2018 to 2020). Background on the whole study: Peripheral blood samples were taken at the time of initial diagnosis, prior to any treatment. To identify distinguishing TCR V-J signatures, a discovery cohort of about 100 patients was used, comprising roughly 45 with Graves' ophthalmopathy and roughly 60 with stable Graves' hyperthyroidism. Prospective prediction of ophthalmopathy was tested in an independent validation cohort of fewer than 20 hyperthyroidism patients and 17 patients who later progressed to ophthalmopathy. The 75 to 100 discovery patients were divided at random into training and test sets in a 7:3 ratio. In roughly six Graves' hyperthyroidism patients, the study also compared T-cell repertoires from thyroid tissue with T-cell repertoires from blood. Once sampling was done, hyperthyroidism patients were given methimazole at a starting dose of 30 mg daily, whereas ophthalmopathy patients were given high-dose intravenous methylprednisolone. The paper reports TCR Vbeta CDR3 sequencing of approximately 130 peripheral blood samples: 40 or so ophthalmopathy, fewer than 85 hyperthyroidism and around 17 progressor patients.

The TCR beta CDR3 regions were amplified from RNA transcripts. The TCR CDR3 was subjected to a first round of RT-PCR using the HTBI primer set and the Qiagen OneStep RT-PCR kit. Libraries were constructed in a second round of multiplex PCR, after which size selection and purification were performed. Sequencing of the libraries was done on an Illumina HiSeq2000 using paired-end 100 bp reads. Under the source paper's analysis protocol: SOAPnuke was used to process the raw data, removing reads that contained adapters or uncalled bases, had a mean Phred below 15, or lacked an exact match to the constant primer or identifier. COPE v1.2.5 was used to merge the high-quality paired reads, and each unique nucleotide sequence was defined as a clonotype. Clonotypes were aligned to IMGT TRBV, TRBD and TRBJ reference segments using MiTCR v1.1. The analysis included only V-J combinations with a frequency above 0.0001, which together covered roughly 99% of the repertoires. A TCS score was defined as the ratio between F50 (clonal expansion) and ExV (chaos), using BLOSUM62-based TCRdist between CDR3 peptides within each V-J. Welch's t-statistics and random forest reduced just over 500 V-J features to about 13, which were used in a naive Bayes classifier (R e1071). TCRdb reprocessing: public reads trimmed at Q25 with fastp, clones called with MiXCR, in-frame beta chains kept. Rows matching on CDR3 protein sequence are summarized as one entry with the most common DNA and genes. The V and J calls come from TCRdb's annotation, not from the publication. This sample lists a few hundred thousand distinct CDR3 sequences; roughly 15% were detected once. Jointly, the top ten make up under 35% of the sample.

The junction shows trimming of 7 bases on V and 1 base on J, plus 14 bases between the germline ends. The CDR3 holds 15 amino acids from the cysteine to the phenylalanine. Only the CDR3 region is kept as DNA, spanning 45 bases read in frame from base 1. CDR1 SGHVS and CDR2 FQNEAQ were looked up in the germline V gene. What the research found in general, with its limitations: In validation, progression to ophthalmopathy was predicted by the model with around 71% sensitivity and under 85% specificity, a median of roughly six months before onset. Most expanded thyroid clonotypes (frequency above 0.001) were also detected in blood, suggesting blood repertoires may reflect thyroid immune responses. A model built on a 13 V-J signature distinguished ophthalmopathy from stable hyperthyroidism, reaching roughly 88% sensitivity and 81.08% specificity in cross-validation and 80%/75% in testing. Sample size was not statistically predetermined, and investigators were not blinded to group allocation.

As concerns this clonotype: Which antigen it targets is not known. No quality values exist for individual bases; no much larger clone is one base distant.

Hyperthyroidism patients were newly diagnosed, with disease duration under 2 months, and aged 18 to 65 years. Patients with uncontrolled infections, other autoimmune diseases, pregnancy or lactation were excluded. Diagnoses were based on clinical symptoms, serum thyroxine and TRAb, thyroid ultrasound and orbital computed tomography. For progressor patients, blood was drawn at the first diagnosis of hyperthyroidism, before any ophthalmopathy symptoms had appeared. PBMCs were separated from about 10 ml of fresh peripheral blood using Ficoll-Paque density gradient centrifugation. Progressor patients were initially diagnosed with Graves' hyperthyroidism and developed ophthalmopathy during follow-up. Total RNA was extracted using Trizol reagent, and RNA quality was assessed on an Agilent 2100 Bioanalyzer.

The clonotype comes from a woman aged 45-60 years with Graves' hyperthyroidism that later progressed to Graves' ophthalmopathy. Sequenced material: blood. Recombination linked TRBV7-8 to TRBJ1-3; no confident D gene assignment can be made. DNA sequence: TGTGCCAGCACCGTAAATCCGGGTTCTGGAAACACCATATATTTT. Its protein product is CASTVNPGSGNTIYF.